The clone carrying this TCR beta chain was seen only a few times. TCRdb passed the RT-PCR reads through MiXCR, listing each CDR3 protein once. This table has more than 850,000 distinct CDR3 sequences, about a sixth appearing once. This sample is part of a study of patients and donors after allogeneic stem cell transplantation. Germline CDR1 is SGHTA and CDR2 is FQGNSA. V shed 5 bases, J shed 2 bases, and the junction held 5 bases outside the gene matches. The CDR3 sequence is 14 residues long. The sample comprised blood, either unsorted or a sorted T cell fraction (not recorded which). J is TRBJ2-5 and V is TRBV7-2, with 7 bases aligning to TRBD1. The receptor comes from a human donor who was either an allogeneic HSCT recipient or a stem cell or donor lymphocyte infusion donor (not recorded which). It is not recorded whose cells these are; they may come from a transplant donor. The DNA of the CDR3 is TGTGCCAGCAGCCGGGACAGACAACAAGAGACCCAGTACTTC. It translates to CASSRDRQQETQYF. The variable domain in full, with the rest retrieved from reference TRBV7-2 and TRBJ2-5, is GAGVSQSPSNKVTEKGKDVELRCDPISGHTALYWYRQSLGQGLEFLIYFQGNSAPDKSGLPSDRFSAERTGGSVSTLTIQRTQQEDSAVYLCASSRDRQQETQYFGPGTRLLVL.